This entry concerns a single T cell receptor (beta chain). What it binds is not known. The sample is drawn from a study of Ad26.COV2.S vaccination and SARS-CoV-2 variants. Study-level information: This donor came from the COV1001 trial of Ad26.COV2.S. Into the muscle, Ad26.COV2.S was dosed once or twice, 56 days apart. Study conclusions and caveats: Spike-specific TCR breadth in vaccine recipients exceeded that seen in placebo recipients. The TCR breadth and depth analyses may have understated or missed part of the total T cell responses.

Sample treatment: about 20 received Ad26.COV2.S at low or high dose, single or two shots; five or six received placebo; per-sample allocation not given. The investigators took samples on day 63 after the first vaccine or placebo injection. Measured with immunoSEQ multiplex PCR; TCRdb has only the in-frame clones, and not every one. In the table there are about 500,000 clones, about nine tenths of which are singletons. The junction had 15 bases not matched to a gene; V was cut back by 6 bases and J by 2 bases. From germline, CDR1 is SQVTM and CDR2 ANQGSEA. The CDR3 totals 17 residues. This clonotype was obtained from a person between 18 and 60 years old who received the Ad26.COV2.S COVID-19 vaccine or a placebo. The chain is built from TRBV29-1 and TRBJ2-1; 8 bases map to TRBD1. The sequencing here drew on peripheral blood, taken in a trial of Ad26.COV2.S vaccine versus placebo. CDR3 sequence reads: CSVHKPHGQGPYNEQFF. DNA of the CDR3: TGCAGCGTCCACAAACCTCATGGACAGGGCCCCTACAATGAGCAGTTCTTC.